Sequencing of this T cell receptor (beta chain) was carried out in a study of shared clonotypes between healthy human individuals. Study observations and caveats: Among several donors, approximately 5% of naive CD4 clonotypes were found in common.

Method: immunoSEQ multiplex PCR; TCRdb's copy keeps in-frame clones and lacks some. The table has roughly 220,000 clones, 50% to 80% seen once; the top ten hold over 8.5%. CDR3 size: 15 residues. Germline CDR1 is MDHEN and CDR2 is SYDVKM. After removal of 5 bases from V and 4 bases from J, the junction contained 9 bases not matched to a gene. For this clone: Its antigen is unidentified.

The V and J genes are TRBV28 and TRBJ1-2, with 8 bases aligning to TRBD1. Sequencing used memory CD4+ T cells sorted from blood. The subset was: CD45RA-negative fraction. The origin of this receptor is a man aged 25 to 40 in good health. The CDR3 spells CASSPPGTGFYGYTF. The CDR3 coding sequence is TGTGCCAGCAGTCCTCCCGGGACAGGATTCTATGGCTACACCTTC.